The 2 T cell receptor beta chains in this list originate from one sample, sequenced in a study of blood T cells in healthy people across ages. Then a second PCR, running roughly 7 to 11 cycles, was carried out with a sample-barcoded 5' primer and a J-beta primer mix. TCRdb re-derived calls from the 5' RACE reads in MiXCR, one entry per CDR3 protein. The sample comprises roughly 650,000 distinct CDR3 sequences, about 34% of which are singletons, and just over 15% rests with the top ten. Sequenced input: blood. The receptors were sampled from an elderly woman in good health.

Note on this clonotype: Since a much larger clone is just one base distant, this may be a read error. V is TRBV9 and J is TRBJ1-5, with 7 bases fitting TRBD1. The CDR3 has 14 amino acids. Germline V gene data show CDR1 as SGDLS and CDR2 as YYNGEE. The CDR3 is CASSQGDNNQPLHF. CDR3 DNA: TGTGCCAGCAGTCAGGGGGACAATAATCAGCCCCTGCATTTT.

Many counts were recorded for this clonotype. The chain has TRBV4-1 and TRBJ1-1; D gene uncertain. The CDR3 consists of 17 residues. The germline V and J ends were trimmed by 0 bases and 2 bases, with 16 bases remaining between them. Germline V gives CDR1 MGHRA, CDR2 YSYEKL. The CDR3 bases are TGCGCCAGCAGCCAAGATTTCGTGTACAGCCCCAACACTGAAGCTTTCTTT. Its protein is CASSQDFVYSPNTEAFF.